This entry features one T cell receptor beta chain sequence. Its antigen target is currently unknown. No base quality values were provided; no much bigger clone lies one nucleotide off. A MiSeq instrument was used for deep resolution sequencing, which targeted depths ranging from 1 in 1 million up to 1 in 200,000 T cells, with coverage averaging 10x for each clonotype. The immunoSEQ hsTCRB Kit was used to generate the TCR beta libraries. Turning to the authors' computational methods: ImmunoSEQ Data Assistant and ImmunoSEQ Analyzer were used for data analysis, and V, D and J genes were assigned according to IMGT definitions. Clonality, which ranges from 0 to 1, was calculated by subtracting the normalized Shannon entropy of productive rearrangement frequencies from one. Only overrepresented clonotypes making up at least 0.05% of each patient's repertoire were included in the public clonotype analysis. Repertoires from 10 to 15 age-matched healthy donors in immuneACCESS were used as clonality controls. Here the immuneACCESS table is served through TCRdb, limited to in-frame sequences with V and J called. Missing clones are a known gap in these copies; in checked studies unresolved V genes cover under half, and the rest lacks a known reason. Clone size and the V and J calls come from that table; the DNA yielded D and trimming. The sample table holds 250,000 or so clones, of which about three quarters were seen once. In total, the top ten clones hold 15% to 17% of the sample.

V gives up 5 bases and J gives up 6 bases, and the segment between their germline ends measures 15 bases. CDR1 and CDR2 are read off the germline V gene as SGHTS and YDEGEE. Taken from cysteine to phenylalanine, the CDR3 has 13 residues. Here the CDR3 DNA is all that survives: 39 bases in frame from base 1. The sample's time point label, in plain terms: 20 to 25 months on ibrutinib. For TCR beta library preparation, 1.5 to 2.5 micrograms of genomic DNA was extracted from cryopreserved PBMCs. Longitudinal blood samples from CLL patients on ibrutinib monotherapy were analyzed using high-throughput TCR beta sequencing. Patients were enrolled in a phase 2 open-label single-center ibrutinib monotherapy trial. The sample is drawn from a study of cytotoxic CD8 clonotypes in ibrutinib-treated CLL listed by TCRdb under 2021. Study-level background: The cohort had 11 relapsed/refractory and roughly 14 treatment-naive patients; fewer than 18 were IGHV unmutated. Cryopreserved peripheral blood mononuclear cells were collected at three points: before therapy, at response, and at either sustained remission or disease progression. On average, each sample yielded about 260,000 productive templates and around 100,000 productive rearrangements. Response samples were obtained after a median of roughly eleven months of treatment, with a range of roughly 6 to 36 months. Longitudinal samples were obtainable from about 30% of the roughly 90 participants in the trial. Every remission and progressive disease sample was obtained while ibrutinib was still being received by the patients. Partial responses were observed in about 24 patients and complete responses in 2; after a median follow-up of 68 months, remission was maintained in 14 patients and progression was observed in some twelve. The paper's findings and limits, for the study overall: Public clonotypes were rare and either shrank or stayed stable during treatment, and the rise in clonality at ibrutinib response reflected expansion of private clonotypes. An increase in clonality was observed at ibrutinib response, with clonality remaining stable during sustained remission and falling back toward baseline at progression. Sustained-remission and progressing patients did not have matched sampling times, and lymph node repertoires were not examined. Baseline clonality was found to be higher than that of age-matched healthy donors and was strongly correlated with circulating CD8+ T-cell counts.

This sequence uses TRBV5-8 and TRBJ2-7; TRBD1 is possibly the D segment (6 matching bases). This clonotype was sampled from a human donor with chronic lymphocytic leukemia. Sequenced material: PBMCs, taken after 24 months of ibrutinib treatment. The nucleotides are TGTGCCAGCAGACGGTCAGGGGCTCGCGAGCAGTACTTC. It codes for CASRRSGAREQYF.